This T cell receptor (beta chain) was recorded in a study of tumor-infiltrating lymphocytes in primary liver carcinoma. The overall study: Spanning 30 to 69 years of age, the patients were men and women. Points from the study as a whole: About 8-25% of top clones, no more, were shared by all five regions.

Germline CDR1 is SGHVS and CDR2 is FQNEAQ. The CDR3 covers 14 residues. The source material, 20-30 mg of unsorted bulk tissue, was used to co-extract RNA and DNA. Tumor samples each held over 90% viable tumor cells. In regard to this clonotype: Its antigen is not known. At one end, the junction sequence differs from germline, possibly due to a read error.

The investigators made TCR beta cDNA from roughly 0.45 ug total RNA, using a constant-region primer. Researchers made the TCR beta libraries by running three nested multiplex PCR rounds with slightly modified ARM-PCR. With TRBV1-TRBV30 forward primers and a C-beta reverse primer, the first two PCR rounds were run for around 11 cycles each. TCRdb reprocessed the multiplex PCR reads with MiXCR, giving one entry per CDR3 protein. The profile shows some 190,000 distinct CDR3 sequences, around four fifths of them singletons. The specimen was tumor tissue from primary liver carcinoma. This sequence originates from a man aged 35 to 55 with primary liver carcinoma and hepatitis B virus infection. The chain links TRBV7-8 to TRBJ2-3, with TRBD2 as a possible D gene (6 bases). The DNA for the CDR3 is TGTTCCAGCAACATTAGCGGATACACAGATACGCAGTATTTT. Amino acids: CSSNISGYTDTQYF.